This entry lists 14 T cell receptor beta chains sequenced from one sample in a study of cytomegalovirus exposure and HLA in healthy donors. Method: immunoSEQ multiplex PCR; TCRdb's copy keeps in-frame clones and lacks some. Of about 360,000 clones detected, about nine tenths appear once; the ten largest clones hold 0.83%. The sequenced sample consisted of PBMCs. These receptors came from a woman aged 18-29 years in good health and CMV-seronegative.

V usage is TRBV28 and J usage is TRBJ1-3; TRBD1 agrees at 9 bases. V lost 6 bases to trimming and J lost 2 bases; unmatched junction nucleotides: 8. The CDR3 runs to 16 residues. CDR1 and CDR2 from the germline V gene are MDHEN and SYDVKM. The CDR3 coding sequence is TGTGCCAGCAGCCGGCCGACAGGGGGTACTGGAAACACCATATATTTT. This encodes CASSRPTGGTGNTIYF.

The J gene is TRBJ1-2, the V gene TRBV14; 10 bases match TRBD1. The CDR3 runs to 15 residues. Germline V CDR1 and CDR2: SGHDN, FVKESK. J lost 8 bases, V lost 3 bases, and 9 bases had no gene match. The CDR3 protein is CASSHLTGGQEGYTF. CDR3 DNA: TGTGCCAGCAGCCATTTGACAGGGGGCCAGGAGGGCTACACCTTC. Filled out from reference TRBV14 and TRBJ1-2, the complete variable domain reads EAGVTQFPSHSVIEKGQTVTLRCDPISGHDNLYWYRRVMGKEIKFLLHFVKESKQDESGMPNNRFLAERTGGTYSTLKVQPAELEDSGVYFCASSHLTGGQEGYTFGSGTRLTVV.

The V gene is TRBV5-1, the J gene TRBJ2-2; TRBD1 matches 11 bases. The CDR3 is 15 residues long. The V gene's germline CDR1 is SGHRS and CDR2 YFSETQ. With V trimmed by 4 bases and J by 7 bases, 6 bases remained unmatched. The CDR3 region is CASSRGQGVSGELFF. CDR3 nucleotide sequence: TGCGCCAGCAGCCGGGGACAGGGGGTCAGCGGGGAGCTGTTTTTT.

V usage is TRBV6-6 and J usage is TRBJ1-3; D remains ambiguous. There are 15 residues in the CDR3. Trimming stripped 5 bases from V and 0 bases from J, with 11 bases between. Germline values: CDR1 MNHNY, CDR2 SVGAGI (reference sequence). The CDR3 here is CASSPFAGSGNTIYF. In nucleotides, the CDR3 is TGTGCCAGCAGTCCCTTCGCAGGCTCTGGAAACACCATATATTTT.

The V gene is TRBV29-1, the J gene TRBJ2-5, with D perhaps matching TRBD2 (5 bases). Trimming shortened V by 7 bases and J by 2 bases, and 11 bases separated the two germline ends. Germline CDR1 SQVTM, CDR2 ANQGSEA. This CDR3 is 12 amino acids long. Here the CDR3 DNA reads TGCAGCGGCCGCCGGGGTCAAGAGACCCAGTACTTC. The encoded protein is CSGRRGQETQYF.

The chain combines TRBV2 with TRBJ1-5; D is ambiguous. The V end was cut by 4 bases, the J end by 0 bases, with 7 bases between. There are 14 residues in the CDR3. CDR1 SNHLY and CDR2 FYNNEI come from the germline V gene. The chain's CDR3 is CASSVLPSNQPQHF. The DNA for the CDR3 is TGTGCCAGCAGTGTACTCCCTAGCAATCAGCCCCAGCATTTT.

The CDR3 sequence is CSVPAGYNEQFF. CDR3 coding DNA: TGCAGCGTTCCAGCGGGGTACAATGAGCAGTTCTTC. The chain combines TRBV29-1 with TRBJ2-1, with TRBD2 identical over 7 bases. The trim removed 5 bases at V and 4 bases at J, leaving 2 bases unmatched. This CDR3 contains 12 residues. From germline, CDR1 is SQVTM and CDR2 ANQGSEA.

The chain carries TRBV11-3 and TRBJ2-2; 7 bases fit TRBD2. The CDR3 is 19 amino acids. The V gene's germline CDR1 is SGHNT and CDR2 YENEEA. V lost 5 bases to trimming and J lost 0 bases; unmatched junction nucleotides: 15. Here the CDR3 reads CASSPEGGALIPNTGELFF. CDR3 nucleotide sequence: TGTGCCAGCAGCCCCGAGGGAGGGGCGTTAATCCCGAACACCGGGGAGCTGTTTTTT.

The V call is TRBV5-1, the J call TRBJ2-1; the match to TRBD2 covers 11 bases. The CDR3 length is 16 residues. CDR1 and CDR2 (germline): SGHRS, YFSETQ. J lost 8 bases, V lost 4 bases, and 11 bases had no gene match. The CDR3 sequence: CASSQVLAGGTDEQFF. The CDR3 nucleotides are TGCGCCAGCAGCCAGGTCCTAGCGGGAGGTACGGATGAGCAGTTCTTC.

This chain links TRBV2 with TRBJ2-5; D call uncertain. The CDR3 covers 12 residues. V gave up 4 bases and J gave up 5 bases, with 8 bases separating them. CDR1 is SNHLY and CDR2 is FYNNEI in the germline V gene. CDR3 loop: CASSVGRETQYF. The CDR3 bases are TGTGCCAGCAGTGTGGGCCGGGAGACCCAGTACTTC.

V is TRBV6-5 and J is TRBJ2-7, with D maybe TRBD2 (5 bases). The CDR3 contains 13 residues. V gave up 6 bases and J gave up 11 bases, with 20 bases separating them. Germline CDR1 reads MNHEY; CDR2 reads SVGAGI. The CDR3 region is CASRRTRSEREYF. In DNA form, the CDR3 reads TGTGCCAGCAGACGCACTAGATCGGAGAGGGAGTACTTC.

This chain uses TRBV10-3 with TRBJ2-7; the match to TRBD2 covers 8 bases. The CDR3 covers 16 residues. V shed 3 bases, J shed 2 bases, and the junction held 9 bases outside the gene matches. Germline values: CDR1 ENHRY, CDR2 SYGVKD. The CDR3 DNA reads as TGTGCCATCAGTGATCCCAGACCGGGACTAGCCTACGAGCAGTACTTC. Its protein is CAISDPRPGLAYEQYF.

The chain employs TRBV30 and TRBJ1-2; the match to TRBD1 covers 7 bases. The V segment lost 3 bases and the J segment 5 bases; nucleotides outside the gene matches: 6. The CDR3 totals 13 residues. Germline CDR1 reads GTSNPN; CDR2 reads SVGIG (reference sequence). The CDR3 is CAWRTGKRYGYTF. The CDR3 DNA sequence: TGTGCCTGGAGGACAGGGAAGCGGTATGGCTACACCTTC.

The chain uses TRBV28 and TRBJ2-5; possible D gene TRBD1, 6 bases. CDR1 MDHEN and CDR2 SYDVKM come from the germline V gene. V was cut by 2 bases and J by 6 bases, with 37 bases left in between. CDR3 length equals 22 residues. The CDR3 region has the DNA TGTGCCAGCAGTTTAATCAGGGGAACCCCAAGAGACCCAGTACTCGACTTAAAGACCCAGTACTTC. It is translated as CASSLIRGTPRDPVLDLKTQYF.